The clone carrying this T cell receptor (beta chain) showed up just once. Its antigen is unidentified. The data were taken from a study of T cells in Graves' hyperthyroidism and ophthalmopathy. Overall study results and limits: Most thyroid clonotypes expanded above 0.001 appeared in blood too. The authors' 13 V-J model separated ophthalmopathy from stable hyperthyroidism.

The V end was cut by 3 bases, the J end by 16 bases, with 11 bases between. Germline V CDR1 and CDR2: SGDLS, YYNGEE. This CDR3 region has 11 residues. Pregnant or lactating patients were excluded, as were those with uncontrolled infection or other autoimmune disease. The diagnoses drew upon clinical symptoms, serum thyroxine and TRAb, thyroid ultrasound and orbital computed tomography. RNA transcripts served as the template for amplifying TCR beta CDR3 regions. The primer set for the first-round RT-PCR of the TCR CDR3 was HTBI. TCRdb itself ran the multiplex PCR reads through MiXCR, one entry per CDR3 protein. Of more than 500,000 distinct CDR3 sequences detected, 40% to 55% appear once; the ten largest clones hold approximately 44%.

The sequence was obtained from an adult woman with Graves' disease, either hyperthyroidism or ophthalmopathy (not recorded which). The rearrangement links TRBV9 to TRBJ1-6; no firm D call. Sequenced sample: peripheral blood or thyroid tissue (not recorded which). As DNA, the CDR3 is TGTGCCAGCAGCGCAGCCGATCCGCTCCACTTT. Residues: CASSAADPLHF.